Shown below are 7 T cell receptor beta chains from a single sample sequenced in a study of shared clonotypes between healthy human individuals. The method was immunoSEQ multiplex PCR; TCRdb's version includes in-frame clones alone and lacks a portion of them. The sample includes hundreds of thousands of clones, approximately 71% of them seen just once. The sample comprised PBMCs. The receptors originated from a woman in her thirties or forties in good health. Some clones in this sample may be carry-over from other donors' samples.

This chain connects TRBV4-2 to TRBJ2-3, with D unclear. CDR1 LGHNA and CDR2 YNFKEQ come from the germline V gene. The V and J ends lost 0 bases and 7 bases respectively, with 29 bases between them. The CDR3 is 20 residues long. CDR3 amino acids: CASSQEVSPPGGNLRYTQYF. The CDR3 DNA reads TGTGCCAGCAGCCAAGAAGTATCCCCCCCGGGTGGGAATCTCCGGTATACGCAGTATTTT.

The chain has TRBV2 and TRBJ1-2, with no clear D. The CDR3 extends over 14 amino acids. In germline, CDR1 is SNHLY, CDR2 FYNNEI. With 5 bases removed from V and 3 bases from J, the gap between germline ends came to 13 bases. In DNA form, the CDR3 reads TGTGCCAGCAGTAGGGCTCGGATATACTATGGCTACACCTTC. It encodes CASSRARIYYGYTF.

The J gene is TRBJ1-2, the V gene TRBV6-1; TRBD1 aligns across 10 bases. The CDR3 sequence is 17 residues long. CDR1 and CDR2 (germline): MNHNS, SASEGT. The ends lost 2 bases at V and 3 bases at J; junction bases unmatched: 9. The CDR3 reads CASSEFRFGTGDYGYTF. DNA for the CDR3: TGTGCCAGCAGTGAATTCCGCTTCGGGACAGGGGACTATGGCTACACCTTC.

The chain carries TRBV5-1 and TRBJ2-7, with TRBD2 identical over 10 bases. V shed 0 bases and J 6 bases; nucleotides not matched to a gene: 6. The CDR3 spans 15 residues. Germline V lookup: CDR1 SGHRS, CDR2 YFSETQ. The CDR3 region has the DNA TGCGCCAGCAGCTTGGACCTAGCGGGAGTTTCCGAGCAGTACTTC. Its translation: CASSLDLAGVSEQYF.

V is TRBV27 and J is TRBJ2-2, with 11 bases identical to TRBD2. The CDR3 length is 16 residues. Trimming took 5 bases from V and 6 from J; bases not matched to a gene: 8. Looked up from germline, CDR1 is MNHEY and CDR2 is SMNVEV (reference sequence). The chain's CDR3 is CASSPGSGRASGELFF. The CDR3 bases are TGTGCCAGCAGTCCAGGTAGCGGGAGGGCCTCCGGGGAGCTGTTTTTT.

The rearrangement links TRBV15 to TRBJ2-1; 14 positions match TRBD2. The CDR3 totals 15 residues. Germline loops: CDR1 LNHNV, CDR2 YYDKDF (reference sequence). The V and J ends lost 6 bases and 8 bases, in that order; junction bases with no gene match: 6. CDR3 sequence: CATRKPGLAGDEQFF. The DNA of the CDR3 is TGTGCCACCAGGAAGCCGGGACTAGCGGGAGATGAGCAGTTCTTC.

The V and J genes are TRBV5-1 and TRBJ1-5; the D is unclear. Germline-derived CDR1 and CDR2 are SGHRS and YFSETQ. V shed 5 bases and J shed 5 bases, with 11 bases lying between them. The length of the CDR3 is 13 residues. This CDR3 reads CASSGGRDQPQHF. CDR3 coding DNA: TGCGCCAGCAGTGGAGGGCGGGATCAGCCCCAGCATTTT.